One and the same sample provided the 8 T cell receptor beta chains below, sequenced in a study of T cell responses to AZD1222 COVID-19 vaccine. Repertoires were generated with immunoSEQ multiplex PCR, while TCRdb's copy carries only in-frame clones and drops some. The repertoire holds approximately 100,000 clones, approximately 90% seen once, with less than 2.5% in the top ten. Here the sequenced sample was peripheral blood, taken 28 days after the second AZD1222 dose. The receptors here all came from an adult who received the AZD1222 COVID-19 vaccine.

In nucleotides, the CDR3 is TGTGCCAGCAGGGGAAACACCGGGGAGCTGTTTTTT. Translating it yields CASRGNTGELFF. V is TRBV5-4 and J is TRBJ2-2; D ambiguous. The germline gives CDR1 SGHNT, CDR2 YYREEE (reference sequence). Between the trimmed V and J ends, which lost 5 bases and 2 bases, there was a span of 4 bases. CDR3 length: 12 residues. Full variable domain (rest looked up from reference TRBV5-4 and TRBJ2-2): ETGVTQSPTHLIKTRGQQVTLRCSSQSGHNTVSWYQQALGQGPQFIFQYYREEENGRGNFPPRFSGLQFPNYSSELNVNALELDDSALYLCASRGNTGELFFGEGSRLTVL.

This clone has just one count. The CDR3 DNA reads TGTGCCAGCAGCCCCGGGACGGGCTCCTACGAGCAGTACTTC. Its translation: CASSPGTGSYEQYF. This chain joins TRBV4-2 and TRBJ2-7; D is possibly TRBD1 or TRBD2 (5 bases each). The CDR3 spans 14 residues. CDR1 is LGHNA, CDR2 YNFKEQ, per germline. V lost 4 bases and J 0 bases, leaving 10 bases between the germline ends.

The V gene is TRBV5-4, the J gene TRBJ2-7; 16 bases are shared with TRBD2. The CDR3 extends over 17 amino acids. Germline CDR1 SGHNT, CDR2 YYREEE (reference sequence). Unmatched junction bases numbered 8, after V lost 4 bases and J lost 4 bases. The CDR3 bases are TGTGCCAGCAGCCCAGGGACTAGCGGGAGGGCCGTTTACGAGCAGTACTTC. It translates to CASSPGTSGRAVYEQYF.

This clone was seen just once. CDR3 in DNA: TGTGCCAGCACCGGAAACACCATATATTTT. Translation gives CASTGNTIYF. The rearrangement uses TRBV28 and TRBJ1-3; D unclear. The CDR3 is 10 residues long. Deletions cut 7 bases from V and 4 bases from J, with 2 bases between. In germline, CDR1 is MDHEN, CDR2 SYDVKM.

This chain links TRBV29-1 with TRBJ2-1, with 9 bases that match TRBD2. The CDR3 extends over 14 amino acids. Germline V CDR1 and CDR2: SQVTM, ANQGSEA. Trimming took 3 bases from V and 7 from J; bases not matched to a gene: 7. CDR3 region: CSVEVLAGYNEQFF. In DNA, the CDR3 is TGCAGCGTTGAGGTCCTAGCGGGATATAATGAGCAGTTCTTC.

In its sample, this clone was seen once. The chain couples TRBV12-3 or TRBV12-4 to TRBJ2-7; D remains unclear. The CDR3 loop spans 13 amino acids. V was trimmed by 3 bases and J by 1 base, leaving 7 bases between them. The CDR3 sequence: CASSFLGSYEQYF. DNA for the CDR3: TGTGCCAGCAGTTTCCTAGGGTCCTACGAGCAGTACTTC.

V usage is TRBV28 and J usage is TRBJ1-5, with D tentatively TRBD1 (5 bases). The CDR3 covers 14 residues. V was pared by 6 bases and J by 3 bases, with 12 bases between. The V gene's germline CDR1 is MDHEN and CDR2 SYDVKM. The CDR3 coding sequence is TGTGCCAGCAGCTTGGCGGGGGACAATCAGCCCCAGCATTTT. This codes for CASSLAGDNQPQHF.

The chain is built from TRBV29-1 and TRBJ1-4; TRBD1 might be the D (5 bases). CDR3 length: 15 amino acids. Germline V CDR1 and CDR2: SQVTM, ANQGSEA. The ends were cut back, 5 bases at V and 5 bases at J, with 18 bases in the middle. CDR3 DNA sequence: TGCAGCGTTCAGTCCCCTTGGGAGGGGAATGAAAAACTGTTTTTT. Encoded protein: CSVQSPWEGNEKLFF.